This T cell receptor beta chain was profiled in a study of T cell responses to AZD1222 COVID-19 vaccine. The germline CDR1 and CDR2 sequences are LGHDT and YNNKEL (reference sequence). This CDR3 has 15 amino acids. The V end lost 0 bases, the J end lost 5 bases, and 13 bases lay between the germline ends. This table comes from immunoSEQ multiplex PCR, and its TCRdb copy is limited to in-frame clones, with some not included. The sample holds about 120,000 clones, roughly nine tenths seen once. The sample in question was peripheral blood, obtained on day 0 of AZD1222 vaccination. This chain joins TRBV3-1 (or the pseudogene TRBV3-2) and TRBJ1-2; D is undetermined. This clonotype was sampled from an adult in good health. The CDR3 sequence is CASSQEGGSPYGYTF. In DNA, the CDR3 is TGTGCCAGCAGCCAAGAAGGAGGGTCACCTTATGGCTACACCTTC.